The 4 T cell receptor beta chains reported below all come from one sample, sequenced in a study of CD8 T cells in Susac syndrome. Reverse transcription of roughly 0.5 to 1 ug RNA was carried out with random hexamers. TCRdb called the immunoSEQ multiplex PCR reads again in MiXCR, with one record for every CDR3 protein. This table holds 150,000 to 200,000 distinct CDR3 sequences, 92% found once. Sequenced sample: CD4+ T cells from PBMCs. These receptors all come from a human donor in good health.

The chain's CDR3 is CASSSTGGGYTF. CDR3 bases: TGCGCCAGCAGCTCAACAGGGGGAGGCTACACCTTC. J is TRBJ1-2 and V is TRBV5-1, with TRBD1 matching over 8 bases. Per germline, CDR1 SGHRS and CDR2 YFSETQ. CDR3 length: 12 residues. J was trimmed by 8 bases and V by 3 bases; bases with no gene match: 3. Looking up the rest from reference TRBV5-1 and TRBJ1-2 gives the full variable domain: KAGVTQTPRYLIKTRGQQVTLSCSPISGHRSVSWYQQTPGQGLQFLFEYFSETQRNKGNFPGRFSGRQFSNSRSEMNVSTLELGDSALYLCASSSTGGGYTFGSGTRLTVV.

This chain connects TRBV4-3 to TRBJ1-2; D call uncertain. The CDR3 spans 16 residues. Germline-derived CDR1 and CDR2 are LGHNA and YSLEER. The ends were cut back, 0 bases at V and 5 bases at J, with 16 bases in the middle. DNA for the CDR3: TGCGCCAGCAGCCAAGATCTGGCAGGAGGAGGGTATGGCTACACCTTC. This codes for CASSQDLAGGGYGYTF.

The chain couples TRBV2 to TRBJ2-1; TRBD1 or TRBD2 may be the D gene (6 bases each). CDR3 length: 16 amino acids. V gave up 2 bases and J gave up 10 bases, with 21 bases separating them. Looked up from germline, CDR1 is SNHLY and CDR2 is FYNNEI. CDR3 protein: CASSERGRLLREEQFF. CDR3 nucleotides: TGTGCCAGCAGTGAAAGGGGGAGGCTCCTAAGAGAGGAGCAGTTCTTC.

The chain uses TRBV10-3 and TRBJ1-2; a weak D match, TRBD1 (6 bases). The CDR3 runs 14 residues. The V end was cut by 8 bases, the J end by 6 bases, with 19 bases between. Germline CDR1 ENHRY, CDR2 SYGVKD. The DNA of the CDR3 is TGTGCCATCGACCCTCGGGGGGCGCGGGATGGCTACACCTTC. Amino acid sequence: CAIDPRGARDGYTF.